The 14 T cell receptor beta chains below come from one sample, sequenced in a study of Tregs in tolerant kidney transplant recipients (dated by TCRdb to between 2017 and 2020). Receptors were amplified or captured by the immunoSEQ multiplex PCR assay. The table comes from immuneACCESS by way of TCRdb, which keeps in-frame sequences with V and J called. Part of the clones is missing from these tables; in studies checked, under half for an unresolved V gene and the rest for unknown reasons. The sample table contains under 100,000 clones; only one count was recorded for approximately 90% of them. The ten biggest clones cover roughly 4.7% of the sample. Sequenced material: CD8+ T cells from blood. The receptor source for this set is a human donor in good health.

This rearrangement joins TRBV4-1 to TRBJ2-2, with TRBD2 matching 9 bases. V lost 0 bases to trimming and J lost 5 bases; unmatched junction nucleotides: 7. Germline V gives CDR1 MGHRA, CDR2 YSYEKL. The CDR3 is 17 amino acids. The CDR3 DNA is TGCGCCAGCAGCCAAGATTGGCTAGCGGGATATACCGGGGAGCTGTTTTTT. This gives the protein CASSQDWLAGYTGELFF.

This rearrangement joins TRBV5-6 to TRBJ2-1; D remains ambiguous. This CDR3 comprises 11 residues. V was pared by 1 base and J by 7 bases, with 3 bases between. The germline gives CDR1 SGHDT, CDR2 YYEEEE. CDR3 coding DNA: TGTGCCAGCAGCTTGATGAATGAGCAGTTCTTC. Protein: CASSLMNEQFF.

The chain recombines TRBV7-9 with TRBJ1-5; the D is unclear. Trimming stripped 2 bases from V and 0 bases from J, with 8 bases between. Germline assignment: CDR1 SEHNR and CDR2 FQNEAQ (reference sequence). The CDR3 is made up of 15 amino acids. Written as DNA, the CDR3 is TGTGCCAGCAGCTTAAGCGACTATAGCAATCAGCCCCAGCATTTT. It specifies CASSLSDYSNQPQHF.

This clone was seen a single time. The V gene is TRBV4-2, the J gene TRBJ2-2; D is ambiguous. Trimming took 1 base from V and 8 from J, leaving 14 bases between them. The CDR3 runs 15 residues. Looked up from germline, CDR1 is LGHNA and CDR2 is YNFKEQ. The chain's CDR3 is CASSQGAFTVGELFF. CDR3 DNA sequence: TGTGCCAGCAGCCAAGGGGCCTTTACCGTGGGGGAGCTGTTTTTT.

The J gene is TRBJ2-3, the V gene TRBV9; D is possibly TRBD2 (6 bases). In germline, CDR1 is SGDLS, CDR2 YYNGEE. The CDR3 runs 16 residues. V lost 2 bases and J lost 5, with 18 bases in between. The CDR3 here is CASSVSRRAGEDTQYF. As DNA, the CDR3 is TGTGCCAGCAGCGTCTCCCGTCGAGCGGGCGAAGATACGCAGTATTTT.

The gene calls are TRBV10-2 and TRBJ2-7; 8 bases are shared with TRBD2. J lost 0 bases, V lost 3 bases, and 1 base had no gene match. Germline V CDR1 and CDR2: WSHSY, SAAADI. The CDR3 runs to 14 residues. CDR3 sequence: CASSDGLASYEQYF. The CDR3 nucleotides are TGCGCCAGCAGTGACGGACTAGCCTCCTACGAGCAGTACTTC.

The J gene is TRBJ2-3, the V gene TRBV19; 12 positions agree with TRBD2. CDR1 LNHDA and CDR2 SQIVND come from the germline V gene (reference sequence). This CDR3 has 15 amino acids. V gave up 4 bases and J gave up 4 bases; unmatched junction bases: 3. The chain's CDR3 is CASSTRTSGADTQYF. In DNA form, the CDR3 reads TGTGCCAGTAGTACCCGGACTAGCGGGGCAGATACGCAGTATTTT.

The J gene is TRBJ2-7, the V gene TRBV5-6; maybe TRBD2 (5 bases). CDR3 size: 14 residues. The V gene lost 1 base and the J gene lost 2 bases, with 10 bases spanning the gap. CDR1 and CDR2 (germline): SGHDT, YYEEEE. This CDR3 is CASSLMDLPYEQYF. The CDR3 DNA follows: TGTGCCAGCAGCTTGATGGACTTGCCCTACGAGCAGTACTTC.

This rearrangement joins TRBV7-9 to TRBJ2-3; 9 bases map to TRBD2. The V segment lost 1 base and the J segment 1 base; nucleotides outside the gene matches: 9. The CDR3 consists of 18 residues. Per germline, CDR1 SEHNR and CDR2 FQNEAQ (reference sequence). The CDR3 loop reads CASSLGAEREDGTDTQYF. As DNA, the CDR3 is TGTGCCAGCAGCTTAGGGGCTGAGCGGGAGGACGGCACAGATACGCAGTATTTT.

This chain joins TRBV4-2 and TRBJ2-1; 9 bases match TRBD2. In germline, CDR1 is LGHNA, CDR2 YNFKEQ. The trim removed 0 bases at V and 4 bases at J, leaving 7 bases unmatched. CDR3 length: 17 residues. The CDR3, as DNA: TGTGCCAGCAGCCAAGATCGTAGCGGGAGCAGTTACAATGAGCAGTTCTTC. Translation gives CASSQDRSGSSYNEQFF.

The V gene is TRBV25-1, the J gene TRBJ2-5; TRBD1 agrees at 8 bases. Germline assignment: CDR1 MGHDK and CDR2 SYGVNS. Trimming at V came to 5 bases and at J to 1 base, leaving 6 bases not matched to a gene. The CDR3 has 15 amino acids. CDR3 protein: CASSSDRGRQETQYF. The CDR3, as DNA: TGTGCCAGCAGTAGTGACAGGGGCCGCCAAGAGACCCAGTACTTC.

This chain links TRBV9 with TRBJ2-1, with D tentatively TRBD1 or TRBD2 (5 bases each). Trimming took off 0 bases at V and 5 bases at J, with 9 bases between the two ends. Germline CDR1 reads SGDLS; CDR2 reads YYNGEE. The CDR3 has 14 residues. The CDR3 DNA is TGTGCCAGCAGCGTAGCGGGGCGCGACAATGAGCAGTTCTTC. Translating it yields CASSVAGRDNEQFF.

The gene calls are TRBV14 and TRBJ2-1; 10 bases map to TRBD2. CDR1 and CDR2 (germline): SGHDN, FVKESK. Unmatched junction bases numbered 11, after V lost 0 bases and J lost 9 bases. CDR3 length equals 17 residues. For the CDR3, the DNA is TGTGCCAGCAGCCAAGATTCAGCGGGAGGGTCAAGGGGTGAGCAGTTCTTC. Encoded protein: CASSQDSAGGSRGEQFF. The full variable domain, rest sourced from reference TRBV14 and TRBJ2-1, is EAGVTQFPSHSVIEKGQTVTLRCDPISGHDNLYWYRRVMGKEIKFLLHFVKESKQDESGMPNNRFLAERTGGTYSTLKVQPAELEDSGVYFCASSQDSAGGSRGEQFFGPGTRLTVL.

This chain joins TRBV5-8 and TRBJ1-2; D is undetermined. The CDR3 extends over 12 amino acids. CDR1 and CDR2 from the germline V gene are SGHTS and YDEGEE. V lost 1 base, J lost 4 bases, and 5 bases lay in between. CDR3 nucleotide sequence: TGTGCCAGCAGCTTGTTTGGCTATGGCTACACCTTC. Its protein is CASSLFGYGYTF.